This TCR beta chain was sequenced during a study of identical twins. Findings and caveats of the study: Insertions ran lower in abundant cord blood beta clonotypes, though not in memory repertoires. The same donors were not followed; conclusions instead depended on cross-sectional statistical analysis. Analyses based on zero insertions could be partly confounded by invariant MAIT and iNKT cells.

V lost 6 bases, J lost 3 bases, and 14 bases lay in between. From germline, CDR1 is MDHEN and CDR2 SYDVKM. The CDR3 spans 14 residues. MiXCR, applied by TCRdb to the 5' RACE reads, yields one record per CDR3 protein. This sample yields about 240,000 distinct CDR3 sequences, of which more than 9.5% are seen a single time; roughly 4.2% belongs to the top ten. With regard to this clonotype: The antigen is undetermined.

Only healthy Caucasians were included as donors. A further study also used this sample, focusing on yellow fever vaccine responses in identical twins.

This chain joins TRBV28 and TRBJ1-1; D possibly corresponds to TRBD1 (5 bases). Sample: memory (CD45RO+) T cells sorted from blood. This sequence originates from a woman younger than 30 in good health. The CDR3 is CASRKSGGDTEAFF. In nucleotides, the CDR3 is TGTGCCAGCAGGAAGTCCGGGGGGGACACTGAAGCTTTCTTT. Drawing the rest from reference TRBV28 and TRBJ1-1, the complete variable domain is DVKVTQSSRYLVKRTGEKVFLECVQDMDHENMFWYRQDPGLGLRLIYFSYDVKMKEKGDIPEGYSVSREKKERFSLILESASTNQTSMYLCASRKSGGDTEAFFGQGTRLTVV.